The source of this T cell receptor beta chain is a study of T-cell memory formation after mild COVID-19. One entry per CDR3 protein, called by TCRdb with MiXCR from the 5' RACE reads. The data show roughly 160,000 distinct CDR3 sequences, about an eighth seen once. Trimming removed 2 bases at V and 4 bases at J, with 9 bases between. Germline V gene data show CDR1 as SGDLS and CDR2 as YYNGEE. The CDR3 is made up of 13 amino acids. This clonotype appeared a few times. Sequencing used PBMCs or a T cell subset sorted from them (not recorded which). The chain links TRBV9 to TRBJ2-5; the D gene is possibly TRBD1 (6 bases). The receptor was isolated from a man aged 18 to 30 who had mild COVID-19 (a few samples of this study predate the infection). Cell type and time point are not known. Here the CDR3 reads CASSVTGTETQYF. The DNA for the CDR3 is TGTGCCAGCAGCGTCACAGGGACAGAGACCCAGTACTTC.